The clone carrying this T cell receptor (beta chain) was recorded at least ten times. The authors produced cDNA by 5'RACE using 10-nucleotide random UMIs. A single record per CDR3 protein comes from TCRdb applying MiXCR to the 5' RACE reads. Among about 21,000 distinct CDR3 sequences listed, roughly 17% were seen once. The data belong to a study of neurological immune-mediated disorders. Study overall: Multiple sclerosis patients numbered around 35, of whom some 31 were relapsing-remitting and 3 secondary progressive.

For the sorted libraries, about 970,000 CD4+ or CD8+ T cells were used. The clonotype was recovered from a woman under 30 with multiple sclerosis. The sample comprised CD8+ T cells from blood.

DNA for the CDR3: TGTGCCAGCAGCTCGCAGACAGGCTCCTACGAGCAGTACTTC. Its protein product is CASSSQTGSYEQYF. The V and J genes are TRBV5-6 and TRBJ2-7, with D tentatively TRBD1 (6 bases). The CDR3 extends over 14 amino acids. Trimming took off 3 bases at V and 0 bases at J, with 10 bases between the two ends. CDR1 is SGHDT, CDR2 YYEEEE, per germline.